A selection of T cell receptor beta chains follows, all from one sample in a study of tumor-infiltrating lymphocytes in localized non-small cell lung cancer. The data were produced by immunoSEQ multiplex PCR, yet TCRdb's version contains in-frame clones alone and is incomplete. The sample has 20,000 to 25,000 clones, around 64% seen once; the top ten hold around 5%. Sequenced sample: lung tumor tissue. All receptors come from a human donor with non-small cell lung cancer. Both conserved end residues are part of each CDR3. D genes are given only for firm matches. Clone size is not always given. Where it is, it says once, few, many or a class for expanded clones.

d_gene	v_gene	abundance	j_gene	CDR3nt	CDR3aa
-	TRBV7-9	-	TRBJ2-7	TGTGCCAGCAGCTTGGACGTAAATTACGAGCAGTACTTC	CASSLDVNYEQYF
TRBD2	TRBV27	-	TRBJ2-7	TGTGCCAGCAGTTTCAGCGGGAGGCCCTACGAGCAGTACTTC	CASSFSGRPYEQYF
TRBD1	TRBV7-6	-	TRBJ2-1	TGTGCCAGCAGCTTAGTTGCCCCGGGACAGGGGAGCTCCTACAATGAGCAGTTCTTC	CASSLVAPGQGSSYNEQFF
-	TRBV7-3	-	TRBJ2-7	TGTGCCAGCAGCTTATCAGAAGCCTACGAGCAGTACTTC	CASSLSEAYEQYF
TRBD1	TRBV10-3	-	TRBJ2-1	TGTGCCATCAGTGAGGGACAGGGATGGGGTCAGTTCTTC	CAISEGQGWGQFF
-	TRBV11-2	-	TRBJ1-1	TGTGCCAGCAGATTAGTGGGGAACACTGAAGCTTTCTTT	CASRLVGNTEAFF
TRBD2	TRBV5-6	-	TRBJ2-7	TGTGCCAGCAGCTTGGGAGGCGGGAGCACCTACGAGCAGTACTTC	CASSLGGGSTYEQYF
TRBD2	TRBV5-6	-	TRBJ2-1	TGTGCCAGCAGCTCATTTAGCGGGAGGGCGGGGAATGAGCAGTTCTTC	CASSSFSGRAGNEQFF
TRBD2	TRBV6-4	-	TRBJ2-1	TGTGCCAGCAGTGCGGTTCCGGGACTAGGTAGGAATGAGCAGTTCTTC	CASSAVPGLGRNEQFF
TRBD1	TRBV18	-	TRBJ1-2	TGTGCCAGCTCACCTGACAGGGGCCGTGCCTATGGCTACACCTTC	CASSPDRGRAYGYTF
-	TRBV7-2	-	TRBJ1-4	TGTGCCAGCAGCTTTTCAGTAAGGGGGGAGCCTAATGAAAAACTGTTTTTT	CASSFSVRGEPNEKLFF
TRBD1	TRBV7-4	few	TRBJ1-2	TGTGCCAGCAGCCCGGAAGCAGGGGGAGGTTATGGCTACACCTTC	CASSPEAGGGYGYTF
-	TRBV7-7	few	TRBJ1-4	TGTGCCAGCAGCTTAATAAAACTGTTTTTT	CASSLIKLFF
-	TRBV14	-	TRBJ2-7	TGTGCCAGCAGCCTCAGGATGGGTGGCTACGAGCAGTACTTC	CASSLRMGGYEQYF
TRBD1	TRBV19	-	TRBJ1-1	TGTGCCAGTAGCATAGGCAGCCGGGACAGGGGGCCTGAAGCTTTCTTT	CASSIGSRDRGPEAFF
-	TRBV11-1	-	TRBJ2-5	TGTGCCAGCAGCTTAACGGAGACCCAGTACTTC	CASSLTETQYF
-	TRBV7-9	-	TRBJ1-2	TGTGCCAGCAGCTTGGCCTTGGACCCCGGTGGCTACACCTTC	CASSLALDPGGYTF
-	TRBV19	-	TRBJ2-3	TGTGCCAGTACTGGGGATACGCAGTATTTT	CASTGDTQYF
-	TRBV28	-	TRBJ1-2	TGTGCCAGCAGTTTCCTCGACAGGAAGGACTATGGCTACACCTTC	CASSFLDRKDYGYTF
TRBD2	TRBV19	-	TRBJ2-3	TGTGCCAGTATTCACAGACTAGCGGGAGACGGGACAGATACGCAGTATTTT	CASIHRLAGDGTDTQYF
-	TRBV6-5	-	TRBJ2-3	TGTGCCAGTCGGGCGGGAGATACGCAGTATTTT	CASRAGDTQYF
-	TRBV10-3	medium-sized	TRBJ1-4	TGTGCCATCAGTGAGTCCAAGGGTGAAAAACTGTTTTTT	CAISESKGEKLFF
-	TRBV18	-	TRBJ1-5	TGTGCCAGCTCCCAAACCCTCGGGGGCTCCAATCAGCCCCAGCATTTT	CASSQTLGGSNQPQHF
-	TRBV5-5	-	TRBJ1-1	TGTGCCAGCAGCTTAGAGACAGGGAACACTGAAGCTTTCTTT	CASSLETGNTEAFF
-	TRBV12-5	once	TRBJ1-1	TGTGCTAGTGGTTCAATGACAGCGAACACTGAAGCTTTCTTT	CASGSMTANTEAFF
-	TRBV28	-	TRBJ2-2	TGTGCCACAACAGGAGCCACCGGGGAGCTGTTTTTT	CATTGATGELFF
-	TRBV18	medium-sized	TRBJ1-5	TGTGCCAGTTCCGGGGGGGCTAACGGACAGCCCCAGCATTTT	CASSGGANGQPQHF
TRBD1	TRBV2	once	TRBJ2-5	TGTGCCAGCAGTCCGACAGGGCCCGAGACCCAGTACTTC	CASSPTGPETQYF
TRBD2	TRBV5-4	-	TRBJ2-1	TGTGCCAGCAGCAGTCGGACTAGCGTTACTGAGCAGTTCTTC	CASSSRTSVTEQFF
TRBD2	TRBV6-1	-	TRBJ2-1	TGTGCCAGCAGTGAAGTATTCGGGCTAGCGGGAGGGGAAGGCAATGAGCAGTTCTTC	CASSEVFGLAGGEGNEQFF
-	TRBV5-1	-	TRBJ2-7	TGCGCCAGCAGCCAGGACTTGTTCTACGAGCAGTACTTC	CASSQDLFYEQYF
TRBD2	TRBV6-1	once	TRBJ2-1	TGTGCCAGCAGCGAGACTAGCGGGACCTACAATGAGCAGTTCTTC	CASSETSGTYNEQFF
-	TRBV6-6	-	TRBJ1-2	TGTGCCACCTCATTGGGGGGGCCTGGGAATGGCTACACCTTC	CATSLGGPGNGYTF
TRBD1	TRBV29-1	-	TRBJ2-3	TGCAGCGTTGAGGACAGGTCGTGGGCTACGCAGTATTTT	CSVEDRSWATQYF
-	TRBV9	-	TRBJ2-2	TGTGCCAGCACGGGGATAGCGAACACCGGGGAGCTGTTTTTT	CASTGIANTGELFF
-	TRBV5-1	-	TRBJ2-2	TGCGCCAGCAGGGGCTCCGGGGAGCTGTTTTTT	CASRGSGELFF
TRBD1	TRBV5-1	-	TRBJ1-1	TGCGCCAGCAGCCAGACAGGGGGCAAGGGCACTGAAGCTTTCTTT	CASSQTGGKGTEAFF
TRBD1	TRBV7-2	-	TRBJ1-1	TGTGCCAGCAGCGTCACAGGGGGCCTCACTGAAGCTTTCTTT	CASSVTGGLTEAFF
TRBD1	TRBV19	-	TRBJ2-7	TGTGCCAGTAGTATAGCAACCCACAAGGGACAGGGGGCGGATGAGCAGTACTTC	CASSIATHKGQGADEQYF
TRBD1	TRBV5-4	few	TRBJ1-1	TGTGCCAGCAGCTCACAGGGACAGGGAAGGCGAGCTTTCTTT	CASSSQGQGRRAFF
TRBD1	TRBV5-4	few	TRBJ1-1	TGTGCCATGACCAGGGGGCGGGACACTGAAGCTTTCTTT	CAMTRGRDTEAFF
-	TRBV5-4	-	TRBJ2-7	TGTGCCAGCAGCTTGTTAGGGAATCTCTACGAGCAGTACTTC	CASSLLGNLYEQYF
TRBD1	TRBV15	few	TRBJ2-7	TGTGCCACCAGCCGGGACAGGGATTACGAGCAGTACTTC	CATSRDRDYEQYF
-	TRBV7-9	-	TRBJ2-3	TGTGCCAGCAGCCCCCGGGCCCGGCCAGATACGCAGTATTTT	CASSPRARPDTQYF
TRBD2	TRBV7-3	few	TRBJ2-2	TGTGCCAGCAGCCTCCAACTAGCGGCGAACACCGGGGAGCTGTTTTTT	CASSLQLAANTGELFF
-	TRBV2	-	TRBJ1-5	TGTGCCAGCAGTGATACCAGGGCCCACCAGCCCCAGCATTTT	CASSDTRAHQPQHF
TRBD1	TRBV7-9	few	TRBJ1-5	TGTGCCAGCAGCTTGGTCGGGACAGGGGGATATAATCAGCCCCAGCATTTT	CASSLVGTGGYNQPQHF
-	TRBV7-9	few	TRBJ2-7	TGTGCCAGCAGCCTCCCATACTACGAGCAGTACTTC	CASSLPYYEQYF
-	TRBV7-2	few	TRBJ1-2	TGTGCCAGCACCACGGACCGATTCTATGGCTACACCTTC	CASTTDRFYGYTF
TRBD2	TRBV7-2	-	TRBJ2-2	TGTGCCAGCAGCTTCCTACTAGCGTCGAACACCGGGGAGCTGTTTTTT	CASSFLLASNTGELFF
-	TRBV18	-	TRBJ1-5	TGTGCCAGCTCACCAGGGGCCGATCAGCCCCAGCATTTT	CASSPGADQPQHF
TRBD1	TRBV6-1	-	TRBJ2-7	TGTGCCAGCAGTGTACTACAGGGGTGGGTCGAGCAGTACTTC	CASSVLQGWVEQYF
-	TRBV2	-	TRBJ1-2	TGTGCCAGCAGCCTTGGGGGGATCGATGGCTACACCTTC	CASSLGGIDGYTF
TRBD2	TRBV6-5	-	TRBJ2-7	TGTGCCAGCAGCCTAGCGGGAAACTCCTACGAGCAGTACTTC	CASSLAGNSYEQYF
-	TRBV5-6	-	TRBJ1-1	TGTGCCAGCAGCTTAGGTTGGTCGAAGAGCACTGAAGCTTTCTTT	CASSLGWSKSTEAFF
-	TRBV5-1	-	TRBJ1-1	TGCGCCAGCAGCGTACAGGGTTTGGGCACTGAAGCTTTCTTT	CASSVQGLGTEAFF
-	TRBV30	few	TRBJ2-3	TGTGCCTGGCTCGCTAGCGCCTATACGCAGTATTTT	CAWLASAYTQYF
TRBD1	TRBV2	-	TRBJ2-5	TGTGCCAGCAGTGACGTCGGACAGGGACTAGAGACCCAGTACTTC	CASSDVGQGLETQYF
-	TRBV5-1	-	TRBJ2-1	TGCGCCAGCAGCTTTCCAGAGGGCCACAATGAGCAGTTCTTC	CASSFPEGHNEQFF
TRBD2	TRBV9	-	TRBJ2-5	TGTGCCAGCAGCTCTTTAGCGGGAGGAGGGGAGACCCAGTACTTC	CASSSLAGGGETQYF